The following is a T cell receptor beta chain sequence with its context. The target antigen is unknown. The data were obtained in a study of cytomegalovirus exposure and HLA in healthy donors. The PCR had 60 Vbeta and 13 Jbeta primers. Original handling: About 9.9 million of the roughly 77 million unique TCR beta chains counted in a later analysis were shared. Some clones are missing from TCRdb's copy, which holds only in-frame ones; the method was immunoSEQ multiplex PCR. Clone size and the V and J calls come from that table; the DNA yielded D and trimming. The table includes about 100,000 clones, around three quarters detected once. Study-wide points: Associated with cytomegalovirus, according to the listing, were fewer than 200 TCR beta chains.

The CDR3 has 19 residues. Germline CDR1 and CDR2: MDHEN and SYDVKM. With V trimmed by 2 bases and J by 2 bases, 11 bases remained unmatched. Sequencing was carried out using PBMCs. This chain connects TRBV28 to TRBJ2-4; 11 bases agree with TRBD2. The origin of this receptor is a woman between 18 and 29 years old in good health and CMV-seropositive. The CDR3 is CASSLGGLAVSGSKNIQYF. DNA of the CDR3: TGTGCCAGCAGTTTAGGGGGACTAGCGGTGAGCGGGTCCAAAAACATTCAGTACTTC.